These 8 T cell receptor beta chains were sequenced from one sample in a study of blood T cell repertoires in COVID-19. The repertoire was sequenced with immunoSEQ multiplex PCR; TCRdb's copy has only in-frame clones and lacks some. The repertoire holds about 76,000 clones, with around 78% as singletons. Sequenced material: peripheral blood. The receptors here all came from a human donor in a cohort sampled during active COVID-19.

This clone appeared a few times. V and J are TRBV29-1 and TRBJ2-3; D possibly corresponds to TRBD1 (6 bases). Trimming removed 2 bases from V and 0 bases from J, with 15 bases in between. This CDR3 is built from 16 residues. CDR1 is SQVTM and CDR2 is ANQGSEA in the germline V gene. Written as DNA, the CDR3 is TGCAGCGTTGAAATGGGTTGGCAGGGGAGCACAGATACGCAGTATTTT. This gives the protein CSVEMGWQGSTDTQYF.

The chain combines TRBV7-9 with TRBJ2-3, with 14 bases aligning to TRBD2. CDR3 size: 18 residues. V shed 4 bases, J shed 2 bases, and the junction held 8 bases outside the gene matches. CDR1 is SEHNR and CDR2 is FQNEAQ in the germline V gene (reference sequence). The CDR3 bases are TGTGCCAGCAGCTGGACTAGCGGGAGGACCCGATACACAGATACGCAGTATTTT. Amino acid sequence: CASSWTSGRTRYTDTQYF. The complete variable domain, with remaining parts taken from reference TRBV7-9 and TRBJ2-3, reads DTGVSQNPRHKITKRGQNVTFRCDPISEHNRLYWYRQTLGQGPEFLTYFQNEAQLEKSRLLSDRFSAERPKGSFSTLEIQRTEQGDSAMYLCASSWTSGRTRYTDTQYFGPGTRLTVL.

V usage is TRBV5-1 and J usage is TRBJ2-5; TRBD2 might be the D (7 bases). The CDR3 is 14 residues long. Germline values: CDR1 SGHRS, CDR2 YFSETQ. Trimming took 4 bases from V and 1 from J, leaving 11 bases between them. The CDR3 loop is CASSGGAIQETQYF. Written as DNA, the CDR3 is TGCGCCAGCAGCGGGGGGGCGATCCAAGAGACCCAGTACTTC.

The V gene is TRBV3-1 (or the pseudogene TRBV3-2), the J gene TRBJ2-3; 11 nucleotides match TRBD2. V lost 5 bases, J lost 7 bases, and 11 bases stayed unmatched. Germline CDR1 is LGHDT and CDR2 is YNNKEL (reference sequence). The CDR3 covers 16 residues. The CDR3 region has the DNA TGTGCCAGCAGCAGACGCACTAGCGGGAGTGAAAATACGCAGTATTTT. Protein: CASSRRTSGSENTQYF.

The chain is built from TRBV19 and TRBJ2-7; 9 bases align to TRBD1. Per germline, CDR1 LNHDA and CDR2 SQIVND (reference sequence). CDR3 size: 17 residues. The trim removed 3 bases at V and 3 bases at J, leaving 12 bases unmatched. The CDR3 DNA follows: TGTGCCAGTAGTATGGACAGGGGTACGGGCCTTGGCTACGAGCAGTACTTC. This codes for CASSMDRGTGLGYEQYF.

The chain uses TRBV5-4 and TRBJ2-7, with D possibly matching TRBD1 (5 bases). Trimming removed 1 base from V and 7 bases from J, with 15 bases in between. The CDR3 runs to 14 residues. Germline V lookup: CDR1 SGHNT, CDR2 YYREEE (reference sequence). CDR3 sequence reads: CASSLIGAYGEQYF. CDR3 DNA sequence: TGTGCCAGCAGCTTGATAGGGGCTTATGGGGAGCAGTACTTC.

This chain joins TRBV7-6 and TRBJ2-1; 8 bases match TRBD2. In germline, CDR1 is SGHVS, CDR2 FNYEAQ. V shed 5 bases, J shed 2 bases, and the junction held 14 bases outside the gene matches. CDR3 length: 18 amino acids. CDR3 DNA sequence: TGTGCCAGCAGCAAACTTGGGGGTAGCGGGATAACCTACAATGAGCAGTTCTTC. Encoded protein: CASSKLGGSGITYNEQFF.

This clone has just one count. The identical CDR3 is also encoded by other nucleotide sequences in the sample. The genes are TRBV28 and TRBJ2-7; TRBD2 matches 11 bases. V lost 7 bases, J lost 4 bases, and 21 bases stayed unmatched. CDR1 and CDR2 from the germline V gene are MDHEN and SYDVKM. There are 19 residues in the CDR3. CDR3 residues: CASTSWGTSGAGGGYEQYF. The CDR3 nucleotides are TGTGCCAGCACTTCATGGGGGACTAGCGGAGCAGGGGGTGGGTACGAGCAGTACTTC.